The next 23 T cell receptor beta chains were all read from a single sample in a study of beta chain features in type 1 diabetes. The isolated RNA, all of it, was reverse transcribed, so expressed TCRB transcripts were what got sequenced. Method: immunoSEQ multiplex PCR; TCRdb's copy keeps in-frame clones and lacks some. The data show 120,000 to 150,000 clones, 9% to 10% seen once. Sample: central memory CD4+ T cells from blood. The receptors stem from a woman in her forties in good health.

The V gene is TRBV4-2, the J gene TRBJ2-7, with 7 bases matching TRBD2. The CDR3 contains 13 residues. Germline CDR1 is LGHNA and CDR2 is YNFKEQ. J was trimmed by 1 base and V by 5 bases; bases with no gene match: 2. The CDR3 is CASSEGLSYEQYF. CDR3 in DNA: TGTGCCAGCAGCGAGGGACTATCCTACGAGCAGTACTTC.

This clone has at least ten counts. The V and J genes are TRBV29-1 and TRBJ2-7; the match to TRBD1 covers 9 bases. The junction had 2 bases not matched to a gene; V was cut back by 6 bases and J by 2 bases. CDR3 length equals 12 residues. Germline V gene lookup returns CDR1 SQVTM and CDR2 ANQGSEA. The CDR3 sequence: CSVGTGTYEQYF. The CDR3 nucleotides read TGCAGCGTCGGGACAGGGACCTACGAGCAGTACTTC.

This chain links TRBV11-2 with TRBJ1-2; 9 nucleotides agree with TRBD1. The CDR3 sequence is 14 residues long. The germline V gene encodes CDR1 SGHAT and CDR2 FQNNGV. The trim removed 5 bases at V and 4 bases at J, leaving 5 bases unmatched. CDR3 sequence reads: CASSRDREAYGYTF. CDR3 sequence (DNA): TGTGCCAGCAGCCGGGACAGGGAGGCCTATGGCTACACCTTC.

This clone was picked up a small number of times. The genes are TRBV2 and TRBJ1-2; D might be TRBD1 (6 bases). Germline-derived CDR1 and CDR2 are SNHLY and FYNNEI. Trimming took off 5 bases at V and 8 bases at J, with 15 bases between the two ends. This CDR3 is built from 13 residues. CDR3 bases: TGTGCCAGCAGTTCTCAGTTGACAGGCGGCTACACCTTC. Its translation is CASSSQLTGGYTF. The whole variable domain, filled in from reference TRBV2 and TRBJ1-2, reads EPEVTQTPSHQVTQMGQEVILRCVPISNHLYFYWYRQILGQKVEFLVSFYNNEISEKSEIFDDQFSVERPDGSNFTLKIRSTKLEDSAMYFCASSSQLTGGYTFGSGTRLTVV.

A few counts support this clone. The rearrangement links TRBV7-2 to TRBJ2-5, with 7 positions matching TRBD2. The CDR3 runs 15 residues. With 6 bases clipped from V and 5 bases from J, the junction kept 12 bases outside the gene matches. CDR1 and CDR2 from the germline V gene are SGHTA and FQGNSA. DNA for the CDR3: TGTGCCAGCAGGCCCCGGGAGCGGGGTTGGGAGACCCAGTACTTC. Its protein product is CASRPRERGWETQYF.

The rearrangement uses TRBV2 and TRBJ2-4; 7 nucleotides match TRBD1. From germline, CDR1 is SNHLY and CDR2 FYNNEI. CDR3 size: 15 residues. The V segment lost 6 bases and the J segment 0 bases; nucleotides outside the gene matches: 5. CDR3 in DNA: TGTGCCAGCAGCGGGGACAGCGCAGCCAAAAACATTCAGTACTTC. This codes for CASSGDSAAKNIQYF.

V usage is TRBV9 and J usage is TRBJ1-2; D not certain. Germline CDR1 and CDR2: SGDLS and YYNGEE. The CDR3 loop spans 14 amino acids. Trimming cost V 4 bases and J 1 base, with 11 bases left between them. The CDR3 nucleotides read TGTGCCAGCAGCCAAGTGACTAATAACTATGGCTACACCTTC. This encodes CASSQVTNNYGYTF.

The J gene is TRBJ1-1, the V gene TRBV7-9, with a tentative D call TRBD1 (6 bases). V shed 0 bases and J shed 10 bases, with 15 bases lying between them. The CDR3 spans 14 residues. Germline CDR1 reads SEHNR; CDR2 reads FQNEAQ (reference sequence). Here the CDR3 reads CASSLARDINRAFF. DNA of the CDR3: TGTGCCAGCAGCTTAGCCCGGGACATAAACCGAGCTTTCTTT.

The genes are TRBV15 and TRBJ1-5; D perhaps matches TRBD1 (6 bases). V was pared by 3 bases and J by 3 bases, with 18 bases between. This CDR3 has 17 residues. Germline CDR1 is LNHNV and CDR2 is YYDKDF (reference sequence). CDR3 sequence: CATSSLGGARNNQPQHF. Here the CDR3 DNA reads TGTGCCACCAGCAGCCTCGGGGGGGCGCGAAACAATCAGCCCCAGCATTTT.

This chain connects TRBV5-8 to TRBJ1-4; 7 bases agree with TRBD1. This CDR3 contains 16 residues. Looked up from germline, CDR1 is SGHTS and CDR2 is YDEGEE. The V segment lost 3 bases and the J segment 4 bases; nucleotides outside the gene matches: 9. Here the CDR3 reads CASSWARDRNNEKLFF. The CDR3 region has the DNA TGTGCCAGCAGCTGGGCCCGGGACAGAAATAATGAAAAACTGTTTTTT.

CDR3 sequence reads: CASSVGGTDNQPQHF. The CDR3 coding sequence is TGTGCCAGCAGCGTAGGCGGGACGGACAATCAGCCCCAGCATTTT. The J gene is TRBJ1-5, the V gene TRBV9, with D tentatively TRBD1 (5 bases). CDR3 length: 15 residues. Trimming left V 0 bases short and J 3 bases short, with 10 bases between. Per the germline V gene, CDR1 is SGDLS and CDR2 is YYNGEE.

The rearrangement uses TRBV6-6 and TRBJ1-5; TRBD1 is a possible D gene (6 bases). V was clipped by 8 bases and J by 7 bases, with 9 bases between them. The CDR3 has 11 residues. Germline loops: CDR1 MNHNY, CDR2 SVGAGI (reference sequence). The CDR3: CASGDRQPQHF. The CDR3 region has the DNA TGTGCCAGCGGAGACAGGCAGCCCCAGCATTTT.

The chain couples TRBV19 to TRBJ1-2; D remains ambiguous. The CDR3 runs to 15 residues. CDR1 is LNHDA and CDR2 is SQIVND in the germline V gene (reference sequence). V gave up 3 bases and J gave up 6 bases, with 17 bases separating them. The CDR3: CASSIVFGLRNGYTF. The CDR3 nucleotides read TGTGCCAGTAGTATCGTCTTCGGTCTGCGGAATGGCTACACCTTC. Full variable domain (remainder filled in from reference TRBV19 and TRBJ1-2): DGGITQSPKYLFRKEGQNVTLSCEQNLNHDAMYWYRQDPGQGLRLIYYSQIVNDFQKGDIAEGYSVSREKKESFPLTVTSAQKNPTAFYLCASSIVFGLRNGYTFGSGTRLTVV.

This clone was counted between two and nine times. CDR3 bases: TGTGCCAGCACTCCGCGGGGGATCACAGATACGCAGTATTTT. It specifies CASTPRGITDTQYF. The J gene is TRBJ2-3, the V gene TRBV2, with 7 bases identical to TRBD2. The CDR3 runs to 14 residues. Germline V gene data show CDR1 as SNHLY and CDR2 as FYNNEI. Trimming removed 7 bases from V and 2 bases from J; junction bases left unmatched: 6.

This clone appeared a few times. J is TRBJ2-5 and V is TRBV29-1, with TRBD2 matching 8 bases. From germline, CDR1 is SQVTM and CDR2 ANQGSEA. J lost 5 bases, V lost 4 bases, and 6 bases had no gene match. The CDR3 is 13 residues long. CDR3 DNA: TGCAGCGTTGCGGGGGGGGCAGGTGAGACCCAGTACTTC. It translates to CSVAGGAGETQYF. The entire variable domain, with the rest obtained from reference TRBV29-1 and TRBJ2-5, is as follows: SAVISQKPSRDICQRGTSLTIQCQVDSQVTMMFWYRQQPGQSLTLIATANQGSEATYESGFVIDKFPISRPNLTFSTLTVSNMSPEDSSIYLCSVAGGAGETQYFGPGTRLLVL.

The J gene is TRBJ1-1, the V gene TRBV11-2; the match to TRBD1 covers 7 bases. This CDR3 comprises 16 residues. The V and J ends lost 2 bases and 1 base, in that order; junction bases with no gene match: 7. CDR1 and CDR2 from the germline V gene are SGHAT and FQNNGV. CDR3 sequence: CASSLPIDRANTEAFF. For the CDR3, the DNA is TGTGCCAGCAGCTTACCCATCGACAGGGCGAACACTGAAGCTTTCTTT. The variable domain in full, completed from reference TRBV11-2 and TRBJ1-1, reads EAGVAQSPRYKIIEKRQSVAFWCNPISGHATLYWYQQILGQGPKLLIQFQNNGVVDDSQLPKDRFSAERLKGVDSTLKIQPAKLEDSAVYLCASSLPIDRANTEAFFGQGTRLTVV.

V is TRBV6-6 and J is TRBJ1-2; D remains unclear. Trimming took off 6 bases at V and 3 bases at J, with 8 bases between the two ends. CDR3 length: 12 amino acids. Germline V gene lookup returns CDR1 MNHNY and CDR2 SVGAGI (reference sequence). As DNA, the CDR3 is TGTGCCAGCAGCGTTGAGGACTATGGCTACACCTTC. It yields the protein CASSVEDYGYTF.

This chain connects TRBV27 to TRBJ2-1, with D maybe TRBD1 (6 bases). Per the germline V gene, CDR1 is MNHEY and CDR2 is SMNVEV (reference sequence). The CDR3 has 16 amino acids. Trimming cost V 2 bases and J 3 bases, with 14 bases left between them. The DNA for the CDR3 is TGTGCCAGCAGTTTAGAGGGGGAGCGTCTCTACAATGAGCAGTTCTTC. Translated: CASSLEGERLYNEQFF.

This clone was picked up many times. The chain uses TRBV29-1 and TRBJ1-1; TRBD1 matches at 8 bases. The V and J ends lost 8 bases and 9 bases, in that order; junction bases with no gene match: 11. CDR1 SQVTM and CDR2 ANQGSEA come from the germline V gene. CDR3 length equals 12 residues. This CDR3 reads CSFRQGLVKAFF. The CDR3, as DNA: TGCAGCTTCCGACAGGGGCTCGTGAAAGCTTTCTTT.

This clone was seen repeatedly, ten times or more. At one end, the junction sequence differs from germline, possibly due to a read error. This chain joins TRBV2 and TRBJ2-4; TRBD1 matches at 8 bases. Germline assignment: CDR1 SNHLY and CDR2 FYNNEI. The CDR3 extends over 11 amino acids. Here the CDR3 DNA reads TGTGCCAGCAGTGAACCGGGACAGGCCCACTTC. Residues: CASSEPGQAHF. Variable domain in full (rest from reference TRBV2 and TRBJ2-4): EPEVTQTPSHQVTQMGQEVILRCVPISNHLYFYWYRQILGQKVEFLVSFYNNEISEKSEIFDDQFSVERPDGSNFTLKIRSTKLEDSAMYFCASSEPGQAHFGAGTRLSVL.

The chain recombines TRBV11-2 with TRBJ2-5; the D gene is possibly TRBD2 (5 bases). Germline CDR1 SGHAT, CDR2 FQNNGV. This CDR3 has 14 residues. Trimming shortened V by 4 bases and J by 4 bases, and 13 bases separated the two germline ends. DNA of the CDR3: TGTGCCAGCAGCTCTAGCACGGGCGGAGAGACCCAGTACTTC. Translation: CASSSSTGGETQYF.

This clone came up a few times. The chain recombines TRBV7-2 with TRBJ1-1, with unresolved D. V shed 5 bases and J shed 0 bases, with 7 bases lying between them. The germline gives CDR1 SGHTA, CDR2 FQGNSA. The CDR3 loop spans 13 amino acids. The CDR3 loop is CASSRDMNTEAFF. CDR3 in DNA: TGTGCCAGCAGCAGAGACATGAACACTGAAGCTTTCTTT. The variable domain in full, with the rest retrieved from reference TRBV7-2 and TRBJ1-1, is GAGVSQSPSNKVTEKGKDVELRCDPISGHTALYWYRQSLGQGLEFLIYFQGNSAPDKSGLPSDRFSAERTGGSVSTLTIQRTQQEDSAVYLCASSRDMNTEAFFGQGTRLTVV.

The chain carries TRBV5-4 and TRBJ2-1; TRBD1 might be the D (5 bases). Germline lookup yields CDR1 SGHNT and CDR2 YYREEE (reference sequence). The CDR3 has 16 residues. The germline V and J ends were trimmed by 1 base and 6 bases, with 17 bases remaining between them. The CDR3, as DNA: TGTGCCAGCAGCTTGAAGGGGCAGGGTATGAGCAATGAGCAGTTCTTC. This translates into CASSLKGQGMSNEQFF.